This TCR beta chain was documented in a study of early T cells in non-severe SARS-CoV-2 infection. TCRdb ran MiXCR on the 5' RACE reads and lists one entry per CDR3 protein. Here the sample spans around 40,000 distinct CDR3 sequences, around 6.5% being singletons. This clonotype was found a few times. Input material: whole blood. This receptor was obtained from an adult who was a healthcare worker with PCR-confirmed SARS-CoV-2 infection or an uninfected control (not recorded which).

In DNA form, the CDR3 reads TGTGCCAGCAGCTTAGATAATGGCAGTTCCTACGAGCAGTACTTC. This sequence encodes CASSLDNGSSYEQYF. The V and J genes are TRBV11-2 and TRBJ2-7; D is unresolved. This CDR3 contains 15 residues. V lost 0 bases and J 1 base, leaving 10 bases between the germline ends. Germline lookup yields CDR1 SGHAT and CDR2 FQNNGV. The variable domain in full, with the rest retrieved from reference TRBV11-2 and TRBJ2-7, is EAGVAQSPRYKIIEKRQSVAFWCNPISGHATLYWYQQILGQGPKLLIQFQNNGVVDDSQLPKDRFSAERLKGVDSTLKIQPAKLEDSAVYLCASSLDNGSSYEQYFGPGTRLTVT.